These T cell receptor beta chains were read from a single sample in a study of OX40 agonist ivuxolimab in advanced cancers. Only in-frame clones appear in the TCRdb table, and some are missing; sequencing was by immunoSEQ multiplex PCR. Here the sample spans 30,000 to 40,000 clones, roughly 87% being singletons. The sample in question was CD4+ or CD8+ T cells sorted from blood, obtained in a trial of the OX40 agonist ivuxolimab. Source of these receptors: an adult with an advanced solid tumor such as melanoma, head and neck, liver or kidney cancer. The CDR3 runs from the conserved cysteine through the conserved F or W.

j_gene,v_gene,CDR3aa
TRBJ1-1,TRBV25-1,CASAPPEAGPEAFF
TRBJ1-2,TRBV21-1,CASSKVGVEGGARYTF
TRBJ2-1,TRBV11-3,CASSLGRSSYNEQFF
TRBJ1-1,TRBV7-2,CASSLRQGRITEAFF
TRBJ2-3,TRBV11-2,CASSASGVTDTQYF
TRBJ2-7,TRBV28,CASSRGGGEAEQYF
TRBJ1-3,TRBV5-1,CASSEKDEGNTIYF
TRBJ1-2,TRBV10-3,CAPRGYHYGYTF
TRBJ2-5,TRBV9,CASSVGASGSLETQYF
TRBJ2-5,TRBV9,CASSVDSGRGETQYF
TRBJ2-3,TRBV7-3,CASSRRGSTDTQYF
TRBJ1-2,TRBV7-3,CASSRDREDGYTF
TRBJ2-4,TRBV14,CASSQAGKTKNIQYF
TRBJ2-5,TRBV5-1,CASSYRPNGGEYQETQYF
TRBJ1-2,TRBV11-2,CASSLAGTRSDGYTF
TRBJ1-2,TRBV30,CAWSGPGGGYTF
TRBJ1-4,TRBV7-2,CASSLRTTNEKLFF
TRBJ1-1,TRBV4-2,CASSQEVVGVNTEAFF
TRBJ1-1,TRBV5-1,CASSFYRGPNTEAFF
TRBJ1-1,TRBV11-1,CASSPQGQQTEAFF
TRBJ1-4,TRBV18,CASSPGQPATNEKLFF
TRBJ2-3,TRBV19,CASSTWLGTDTQYF
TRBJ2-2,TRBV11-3,CASSLVNQDTGELFF
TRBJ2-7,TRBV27,CASSSSVTSYEQYF
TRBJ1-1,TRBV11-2,CASSLLSATEAFF